The 13 T cell receptor beta chains presented below share a single source sample, sequenced in a study of long-term antiretroviral therapy in people with HIV. It was version v3.0 of the immunoSEQ assay that was run at survey level. Method: immunoSEQ multiplex PCR; TCRdb's copy keeps in-frame clones and lacks some. The data show 15,000 to 20,000 clones, 95% seen once. Sample: unsorted PBMCs, taken around 10 years after starting antiretroviral therapy. The receptors stem from a man aged 30 to 45 with HIV.

The CDR3 DNA sequence: TGTGCCAGCACCTTCCAGGGTCGCGCTTTCTTT. Translating gives CASTFQGRAFF. The rearrangement links TRBV6-6 to TRBJ1-1; a weak D match, TRBD1 (5 bases). The germline V and J ends were trimmed by 7 bases and 11 bases, with 14 bases remaining between them. This CDR3 has 11 residues. Germline V gene sequence: CDR1 MNHNY, CDR2 SVGAGI (reference sequence).

This chain joins TRBV11-1 and TRBJ2-5; D gene ambiguous. The germline V and J ends were trimmed by 1 base and 2 bases, with 8 bases remaining between them. This CDR3 region has 14 residues. In germline, CDR1 is SGHAT, CDR2 FQDESV (reference sequence). This CDR3 is CASSLELIQETQYF. The CDR3, as DNA: TGTGCCAGCAGCTTAGAACTAATTCAAGAGACCCAGTACTTC.

The chain carries TRBV30 and TRBJ1-1, with D possibly matching TRBD1 (5 bases). V lost 5 bases to trimming and J lost 5 bases, with 15 bases between them. The CDR3 runs 13 residues. Germline CDR1 GTSNPN, CDR2 SVGIG (reference sequence). The CDR3: CAWDGRGWTEAFF. In nucleotides, the CDR3 is TGTGCCTGGGACGGGCGGGGGTGGACTGAAGCTTTCTTT.

V and J are TRBV7-8 and TRBJ2-1; D uncertain. V was clipped by 6 bases and J by 3 bases, with 15 bases between them. Per germline, CDR1 SGHVS and CDR2 FQNEAQ. This CDR3 is built from 15 residues. Here the CDR3 DNA reads TGTGCCAGCAGAATCGCCGCCAATTACTACAATGAGCAGTTCTTC. Translation gives CASRIAANYYNEQFF.

This clone was detected only once. The chain recombines TRBV2 with TRBJ1-3, with 11 bases that match TRBD1. CDR1 is SNHLY and CDR2 is FYNNEI in the germline V gene. The CDR3 length is 17 residues. V dropped 6 bases and J dropped 2; count of bases not matched to a gene: 9. CDR3 sequence (DNA): TGTGCCAGCAGGCCAGGATTGGGACAGGGGGCTGGAAACACCATATATTTT. Translation: CASRPGLGQGAGNTIYF.

This chain links TRBV7-6 with TRBJ2-1; D may match TRBD1 or TRBD2 (5 bases each). The CDR3 spans 15 residues. CDR1 is SGHVS, CDR2 FNYEAQ, per germline. V lost 1 base and J 6 bases, leaving 13 bases between the germline ends. CDR3 loop: CASSLGIGASNEQFF. DNA for the CDR3: TGTGCCAGCAGCTTAGGTATCGGGGCTTCCAATGAGCAGTTCTTC.

This chain joins TRBV5-1 and TRBJ1-1, with D unresolved. The germline V gene has CDR1 SGHRS and CDR2 YFSETQ. Deletions cut 0 bases from V and 5 bases from J, with 5 bases between. This CDR3 has 12 residues. The CDR3 loop reads CASSLVGTEAFF. The CDR3 DNA is TGCGCCAGCAGCTTGGTGGGAACTGAAGCTTTCTTT.

This sequence joins TRBV19 and TRBJ2-1; TRBD1 might be the D (5 bases). V was cut by 5 bases and J by 7 bases, with 9 bases left in between. In germline, CDR1 is LNHDA, CDR2 SQIVND (reference sequence). The CDR3 totals 12 residues. The CDR3 loop reads CASSWGGNEQFF. The CDR3 DNA is TGTGCCAGTAGTTGGGGCGGTAATGAGCAGTTCTTC.

This clone was picked up a small number of times. The chain links TRBV14 to TRBJ1-1; weak D call: TRBD1 (6 bases). Trimming took 4 bases from V and 1 from J, leaving 22 bases between them. The CDR3 spans 18 residues. Per germline, CDR1 SGHDN and CDR2 FVKESK. CDR3 loop: CASSPRGRDTRRNTEAFF. In DNA, the CDR3 is TGTGCCAGCAGCCCTAGGGGACGGGACACCAGAAGGAACACTGAAGCTTTCTTT. Together with reference TRBV14 and TRBJ1-1, the CDR3 gives the full variable domain: EAGVTQFPSHSVIEKGQTVTLRCDPISGHDNLYWYRRVMGKEIKFLLHFVKESKQDESGMPNNRFLAERTGGTYSTLKVQPAELEDSGVYFCASSPRGRDTRRNTEAFFGQGTRLTVV.

The chain combines TRBV5-5 with TRBJ1-1; weak D call: TRBD1 (5 bases). Germline V gene lookup returns CDR1 SGHKS and CDR2 YYEKEE (reference sequence). Trimming left V 4 bases short and J 8 bases short, with 15 bases between. This CDR3 has 13 amino acids. CDR3 sequence (DNA): TGTGCCAGCAGCCACGACAGCCCCTCCGAAGCTTTCTTT. Amino acids: CASSHDSPSEAFF.

The V and J genes are TRBV7-8 and TRBJ1-1; 8 bases fit TRBD1. The CDR3 extends over 17 amino acids. CDR1 is SGHVS, CDR2 FQNEAQ, per germline. V lost 0 bases to trimming and J lost 1 base; unmatched junction nucleotides: 7. In DNA form, the CDR3 reads TGTGCCAGCAGCTTAGCTCGTTCAGGGGGCGAGAACACTGAAGCTTTCTTT. This codes for CASSLARSGGENTEAFF.

The rearrangement links TRBV5-1 to TRBJ2-5; TRBD1 agrees at 7 bases. The trim removed 0 bases at V and 4 bases at J, leaving 3 bases unmatched. The germline V gene has CDR1 SGHRS and CDR2 YFSETQ. CDR3 length: 14 residues. In nucleotides, the CDR3 is TGCGCCAGCAGCTTGGGTGGACAGGCAGAGACCCAGTACTTC. As protein: CASSLGGQAETQYF.

The rearrangement joins TRBV11-2 to TRBJ1-2, with unresolved D. The V gene lost 1 base and the J gene lost 0 bases, with 6 bases spanning the gap. The CDR3 is 14 residues long. Looked up from germline, CDR1 is SGHAT and CDR2 is FQNNGV. CDR3: CASSLVNANYGYTF. The CDR3 bases are TGTGCCAGCAGCTTAGTAAACGCTAACTATGGCTACACCTTC. The entire variable domain, with the rest obtained from reference TRBV11-2 and TRBJ1-2, is as follows: EAGVAQSPRYKIIEKRQSVAFWCNPISGHATLYWYQQILGQGPKLLIQFQNNGVVDDSQLPKDRFSAERLKGVDSTLKIQPAKLEDSAVYLCASSLVNANYGYTFGSGTRLTVV.